This TCR beta chain was recovered during a study of memory CD4+ T cells and cytomegalovirus serostatus. As for the study in general: This sample comes from healthy Belgian adults, under 10 CMV seropositive, about 25 seronegative. Study observations and caveats: Repertoires predicted CMV serostatus with median bootstrapped AUC of approximately 0.94. Each of 67 CMV-associated TCRbeta sequences occurred in one to five individuals.

Single viable CD3+CD4+CD8-CD45RO+ cells were sorted as the memory CD4+ T cells. V lost 5 bases, J lost 4 bases, and 2 bases lay in between. The CDR3 loop spans 11 amino acids. Germline CDR1 reads MNHNS; CDR2 reads SASEGT. About this clone itself: Antigen specificity is unknown.

In the original analysis: After removing out-of-frame reads, 2,204,828 distinct TCRbeta sequences remained. Clones were sequenced by immunoSEQ multiplex PCR, and TCRdb holds only the in-frame ones, with some missing. V and J calls and clone size come straight from that table; D and trimming were deduced from the DNA. In the table there are 40,000 to 55,000 clones, over 60% of which are singletons. Sequencing was done on a sample of memory CD4+ T cells from blood. This receptor was obtained from an adult in good health and CMV-seronegative. The rearrangement links TRBV6-1 to TRBJ1-4; D ambiguous. The CDR3 protein is CASSSNEKLFF. CDR3 in DNA: TGTGCCAGCAGTAGTAATGAAAAACTGTTTTTT.